This note documents a single T cell receptor beta chain sequence. What it binds is not known. This sample is part of a study of CD8 T cells in ankylosing spondylitis. V lost 5 bases to trimming and J lost 1 base, with 12 bases between them. The CDR3 consists of 15 residues. The germline gives CDR1 SGHKS, CDR2 YYEKEE (reference sequence). Study observations and caveats: Disease-linked clones were CD8+ and relatively rare in peripheral blood. Earlier studies detected some motif variants in reactive arthritis synovial fluid and blood. The clones that were linked to disease were reported to be significantly enriched in matched synovial fluid samples from ankylosing spondylitis patients.

TCRdb recomputed calls from the 5' RACE reads with MiXCR, one row per CDR3 protein. The sample lists 150,000 to 200,000 distinct CDR3 sequences, 30% to 40% occurring once. Sequenced input: synovial fluid, either unsorted or a sorted T cell fraction (not recorded which). This chain connects TRBV5-5 to TRBJ1-4; perhaps TRBD1 as D (5 bases). The origin of this receptor is a male donor with ankylosing spondylitis. The CDR3 DNA follows: TGTGCCAGCAGTTGGGGCGCGGGAACTAATGAAAAACTGTTTTTT. Amino acids: CASSWGAGTNEKLFF.